The 24 T cell receptor beta chains given below trace back to one sample, sequenced in a study of regulatory T cells in long-lasting Graves disease. Specified time point: newly diagnosed GD, antithyroid drugs for less than 3 months. Construction of the TCR library relied on RNA isolated from PBMCs. Through Arm-PCR of CDR3 regions and iRepertoire HTBI primers, TCR beta libraries were built. MiXCR, applied by TCRdb to the multiplex PCR reads, yields one record per CDR3 protein. The data hold roughly 500,000 distinct CDR3 sequences, with around an eighth observed a single time. The data were also submitted as part of a second study, on T cells in Graves' hyperthyroidism and ophthalmopathy.

The source was peripheral blood mononuclear cells (PBMCs), collected at new diagnosis, from a patient treated with antithyroid drugs. All receptors derive from a man aged 25-45 years with Graves disease.

This clonotype was found many times. The chain couples TRBV5-1 to TRBJ2-7; a possible D gene is TRBD1 (5 bases). Trimming stripped 2 bases from V and 5 bases from J, with 11 bases between. CDR3 length: 13 amino acids. Germline assignment: CDR1 SGHRS and CDR2 YFSETQ. The CDR3 DNA sequence: TGCGCCAGCAGCTTAGGGGTAGGGGACGAGCAGTACTTC. It is translated as CASSLGVGDEQYF.

This chain connects TRBV19 to TRBJ2-1; D gene ambiguous. This CDR3 region has 14 residues. Per germline, CDR1 LNHDA and CDR2 SQIVND (reference sequence). The V and J ends lost 3 bases and 15 bases respectively, with 21 bases between them. The CDR3 region is CASSILAREPEWFF. In DNA form, the CDR3 reads TGTGCCAGTAGTATCCTCGCAAGAGAACCCGAGTGGTTCTTC.

This chain uses TRBV29-1 with TRBJ2-3; no clear D gene. This CDR3 contains 14 residues. From germline, CDR1 is SQVTM and CDR2 ANQGSEA. The ends were cut back, 5 bases at V and 0 bases at J, with 12 bases in the middle. In DNA, the CDR3 is TGCAGCGTTAGTGAAGATACTAGCACAGATACGCAGTATTTT. Its protein product is CSVSEDTSTDTQYF.

The sample holds one count of this clonotype. The rearrangement joins TRBV15 to TRBJ1-2, with 9 bases fitting TRBD1. This CDR3 has 15 amino acids. Germline trimming cut 0 bases from V and 8 bases from J; bases unmatched to any gene: 7. Germline CDR1 reads LNHNV; CDR2 reads YYDKDF (reference sequence). CDR3 residues: CATSRDRGTGYGYTF. The CDR3 DNA reads TGTGCCACCAGCAGAGATCGGGGGACAGGGTACGGCTACACCTTC.

This clonotype was counted ten times or more. This chain joins TRBV30 and TRBJ2-4; D is perhaps TRBD1 (5 bases). The germline V gene encodes CDR1 GTSNPN and CDR2 SVGIG (reference sequence). CDR3 length equals 16 residues. Between the trimmed V and J ends, which lost 0 bases and 1 base, there was a span of 13 bases. CDR3 region: CAWSVRQGTAKNIQYF. The DNA for the CDR3 is TGTGCCTGGAGTGTTCGCCAGGGTACGGCCAAAAACATTCAGTACTTC.

This chain connects TRBV30 to TRBJ2-3; 10 nucleotides match TRBD2. Germline CDR1 and CDR2: GTSNPN and SVGIG (reference sequence). With V trimmed by 2 bases and J by 2 bases, 4 bases remained unmatched. CDR3 length: 15 residues. The CDR3 loop reads CAWSTGTSDTDTQYF. In DNA, the CDR3 is TGTGCCTGGAGTACCGGGACTAGCGACACAGATACGCAGTATTTT.

This clonotype was observed many times. The chain employs TRBV9 and TRBJ1-1, with D possibly matching TRBD1 (6 bases). The V end lost 3 bases, the J end lost 3 bases, and 12 bases lay between the germline ends. From germline, CDR1 is SGDLS and CDR2 YYNGEE. The CDR3 is 14 amino acids. In DNA, the CDR3 is TGTGCCAGCAGCGCTAGCCCAGGGGACACTGAAGCTTTCTTT. Translation gives CASSASPGDTEAFF. Variable domain in full (rest from reference TRBV9 and TRBJ1-1): DSGVTQTPKHLITATGQRVTLRCSPRSGDLSVYWYQQSLDQGLQFLIQYYNGEERAKGNILERFSAQQFPDLHSELNLSSLELGDSALYFCASSASPGDTEAFFGQGTRLTVV.

This clonotype was observed at least ten times. The chain recombines TRBV20-1 with TRBJ2-4, with 8 bases identical to TRBD2. The CDR3 contains 16 residues. The junction had 7 bases not matched to a gene; V was cut back by 2 bases and J by 1 base. In germline, CDR1 is DFQATT, CDR2 SNEGSKA (reference sequence). The CDR3 DNA is TGCAGTGCTAGATTCGGGCGGGGGGCCGCCAAAAACATTCAGTACTTC. Amino acid sequence: CSARFGRGAAKNIQYF.

This clonotype was detected ten times or more. The chain carries TRBV2 and TRBJ2-5; 9 bases align to TRBD2. The CDR3 length is 15 residues. The junction had 12 bases not matched to a gene; V was cut back by 8 bases and J by 5 bases. Per the germline V gene, CDR1 is SNHLY and CDR2 is FYNNEI. CDR3 nucleotide sequence: TGTGCCAGCTTTAACAGACTAGCGGCCGGGGAGACCCAGTACTTC. This gives the protein CASFNRLAAGETQYF.

This clonotype occurred many times. The chain employs TRBV10-3 and TRBJ2-5; 10 bases map to TRBD2. Trimming at V came to 7 bases and at J to 5 bases, leaving 10 bases not matched to a gene. Per germline, CDR1 ENHRY and CDR2 SYGVKD. CDR3 size: 15 residues. This CDR3 reads CAIKGSGRPGETQYF. The CDR3 nucleotides read TGTGCCATCAAGGGTAGCGGGAGGCCGGGGGAGACCCAGTACTTC.

The table lists this clonotype with many counts. The gene calls are TRBV6-1 and TRBJ2-2; possible D gene TRBD2, 5 bases. The germline V gene has CDR1 MNHNS and CDR2 SASEGT. This CDR3 region has 15 residues. Deletions cut 7 bases from V and 1 base from J, with 13 bases between. CDR3: CASTPEAGNTGELFF. The CDR3 bases are TGTGCCAGCACCCCCGAGGCGGGGAACACCGGGGAGCTGTTTTTT.

This clonotype came up a few times. CDR3 sequence (DNA): TGCAGCTCGTCAGAAGGGACAGGGTGGAACAATGAGCAGTTCTTC. Translated: CSSSEGTGWNNEQFF. The J gene is TRBJ2-1, the V gene TRBV29-1, with TRBD1 matching over 9 bases. The V and J ends lost 8 bases and 5 bases, in that order; junction bases with no gene match: 13. Germline V gene data show CDR1 as SQVTM and CDR2 as ANQGSEA. The CDR3 sequence is 15 residues long.

This clonotype was counted only a few times. The V gene is TRBV5-4, the J gene TRBJ1-2; D perhaps matches TRBD1 (6 bases). This CDR3 spans 16 amino acids. Germline V gene data show CDR1 as SGHNT and CDR2 as YYREEE (reference sequence). Trimming removed 0 bases at V and 3 bases at J, with 15 bases between. The CDR3: CASSLGLGAPDYGYTF. Here the CDR3 DNA reads TGTGCCAGCAGCTTGGGGCTGGGGGCGCCGGACTATGGCTACACCTTC.

The chain combines TRBV25-1 with TRBJ2-2; TRBD2 matches 7 bases. V shed 4 bases and J 0 bases; nucleotides not matched to a gene: 2. The CDR3 is made up of 15 amino acids. CDR1 is MGHDK, CDR2 SYGVNS, per germline. For the CDR3, the DNA is TGTGCCAGCAGTGGGGACTACTCGAACACCGGGGAGCTGTTTTTT. Translating gives CASSGDYSNTGELFF.

This clonotype was detected ten times or more. The rearrangement uses TRBV11-2 and TRBJ2-5; 10 bases align to TRBD2. The CDR3 extends over 14 amino acids. Per germline, CDR1 SGHAT and CDR2 FQNNGV. Unmatched junction bases numbered 6, after V lost 4 bases and J lost 7 bases. The chain's CDR3 is CASSSIAGGRTQYF. CDR3 bases: TGTGCCAGCAGCTCTATAGCGGGAGGTAGGACCCAGTACTTC. Full variable domain (remainder filled in from reference TRBV11-2 and TRBJ2-5): EAGVAQSPRYKIIEKRQSVAFWCNPISGHATLYWYQQILGQGPKLLIQFQNNGVVDDSQLPKDRFSAERLKGVDSTLKIQPAKLEDSAVYLCASSSIAGGRTQYFGPGTRLLVL.

On this clonotype: This may be a read error: a much more frequent sequence differs by one nucleotide. The rearrangement joins TRBV11-2 to TRBJ2-1, with TRBD1 matching 12 bases. This CDR3 is built from 16 residues. Unmatched junction bases numbered 10, after V lost 4 bases and J lost 9 bases. Germline V gene data show CDR1 as SGHAT and CDR2 as FQNNGV. The CDR3 loop is CASSSRGTGGFSEQFF. CDR3 in DNA: TGTGCCAGCAGCTCACGTGGGACAGGGGGCTTTAGTGAGCAGTTCTTC.

The chain recombines TRBV27 with TRBJ1-5; D gene uncertain. V gave up 2 bases and J gave up 4 bases, with 12 bases separating them. Germline loops: CDR1 MNHEY, CDR2 SMNVEV (reference sequence). The CDR3 covers 15 residues. The DNA for the CDR3 is TGTGCCAGCAGTTTAAGTCTCCCATCTAATCAGCCCCAGCATTTT. Protein sequence: CASSLSLPSNQPQHF.

This clonotype appeared many times. This chain links TRBV13 with TRBJ2-1, with no clear D. Germline lookup yields CDR1 PRHDT and CDR2 FYEKMQ (reference sequence). V was cut by 6 bases and J by 2 bases, with 17 bases left in between. The CDR3 has 16 residues. The CDR3 spells CASRFGWSNTYNEQFF. The DNA for the CDR3 is TGTGCCAGCAGATTTGGGTGGAGTAATACCTACAATGAGCAGTTCTTC. The whole variable domain, filled in from reference TRBV13 and TRBJ2-1, reads AAGVIQSPRHLIKEKRETATLKCYPIPRHDTVYWYQQGPGQDPQFLISFYEKMQSDKGSIPDRFSAQQFSDYHSELNMSSLELGDSALYFCASRFGWSNTYNEQFFGPGTRLTVL.

The rearrangement links TRBV6-1 to TRBJ2-1; D may be TRBD2 (5 bases). V was cut by 7 bases and J by 15 bases, with 16 bases left in between. The CDR3 sequence is 11 residues long. Germline lookup yields CDR1 MNHNS and CDR2 SASEGT. CDR3 residues: CASTWERSWFF. The CDR3 bases are TGTGCCAGCACTTGGGAGAGGTCCTGGTTCTTC.

This clonotype was observed a handful of times. V is TRBV11-2 and J is TRBJ2-3, with TRBD2 identical over 10 bases. The V gene's germline CDR1 is SGHAT and CDR2 FQNNGV. This CDR3 has 17 residues. Trimming took 5 bases from V and 4 from J; bases not matched to a gene: 12. The CDR3 loop reads CASSQDDGTSASDTQYF. Written as DNA, the CDR3 is TGTGCCAGCAGCCAAGATGACGGGACTAGCGCCTCAGATACGCAGTATTTT.

This clonotype occurred a few times. This chain links TRBV10-3 with TRBJ2-1; TRBD2 aligns across 9 bases. The CDR3 contains 19 residues. V was clipped by 3 bases and J by 2 bases; unmatched bases: 14. The V gene's germline CDR1 is ENHRY and CDR2 SYGVKD. The CDR3 DNA reads as TGTGCCATCAGTGACTTACTATTAGAGCGCGGGAGGGCCTACAATGAGCAGTTCTTC. Protein product: CAISDLLLERGRAYNEQFF.

This clonotype has ten or more counts. The chain joins TRBV20-1 to TRBJ2-1, with D tentatively TRBD2 (6 bases). The V gene lost 0 bases and the J gene lost 10 bases, with 13 bases spanning the gap. Per the germline V gene, CDR1 is DFQATT and CDR2 is SNEGSKA (reference sequence). This CDR3 has 13 amino acids. DNA for the CDR3: TGCAGTGCTAGAGATCAAGCGGGTAAGGAGCAGTTCTTC. It yields the protein CSARDQAGKEQFF.

This clonotype was seen ten or more times. The J gene is TRBJ1-2, the V gene TRBV24-1; D may be TRBD1 (5 bases). Germline CDR1 and CDR2: KGHDR and SFDVKD. The CDR3 totals 14 residues. V was clipped by 4 bases and J by 3 bases, with 11 bases between them. The CDR3 protein is CATSDRAGYYGYTF. CDR3 sequence (DNA): TGTGCCACCAGTGACAGGGCCGGATACTATGGCTACACCTTC.

This clonotype was recorded at least ten times. V usage is TRBV5-1 and J usage is TRBJ2-1; maybe TRBD1 (6 bases). Germline CDR1 SGHRS, CDR2 YFSETQ. With 4 bases removed from V and 2 bases from J, the gap between germline ends came to 13 bases. The CDR3 extends over 15 amino acids. CDR3 bases: TGCGCCAGCAGCGGGCAGGGGATGGCCTACAATGAGCAGTTCTTC. This encodes CASSGQGMAYNEQFF.